This TCR beta chain emerged from a study of blood T cell repertoires in COVID-19. In the original analysis: Amplification with reference gene primers provided the estimates of nucleated cell counts. The data were produced by immunoSEQ multiplex PCR, yet TCRdb's version contains in-frame clones alone and is incomplete. V and J calls and clone size are given by that table; D and trimming were obtained from the DNA. The table lists 300,000 to 400,000 clones, roughly 85% of them singletons, with more than 6% in the top ten. CDR1 and CDR2 (germline): MNHEY, SVGAGI. This CDR3 contains 14 residues. With 6 bases clipped from V and 6 bases from J, the junction kept 9 bases outside the gene matches.

The rearrangement joins TRBV6-5 to TRBJ1-2, with TRBD1 matching over 8 bases. Sequencing was carried out using peripheral blood. The clonotype comes from a human donor in a cohort sampled during active COVID-19. In DNA form, the CDR3 reads TGTGCCAGCAGCGTACAGGGGGAATCGGATGGCTACACCTTC. It specifies CASSVQGESDGYTF.